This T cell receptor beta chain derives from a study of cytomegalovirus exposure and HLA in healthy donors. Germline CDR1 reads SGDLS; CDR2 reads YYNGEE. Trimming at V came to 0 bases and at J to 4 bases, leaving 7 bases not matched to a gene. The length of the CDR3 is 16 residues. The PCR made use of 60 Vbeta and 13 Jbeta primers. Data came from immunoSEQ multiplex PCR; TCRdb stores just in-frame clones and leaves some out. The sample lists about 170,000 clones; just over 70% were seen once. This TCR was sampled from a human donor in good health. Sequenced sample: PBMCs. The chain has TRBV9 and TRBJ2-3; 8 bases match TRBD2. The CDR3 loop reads CASSVDASGFSDTQYF. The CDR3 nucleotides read TGTGCCAGCAGCGTAGACGCTAGCGGGTTCTCAGATACGCAGTATTTT.